Measured by frequency, the clone carrying this TCR beta chain is medium-sized (0.01 to 0.1%). Its antigen remains unidentified. TPEX denoted exhausted-like, CCR7+ PD-1+ TIGIT+ early memory CD8+ T cells. The authors drew RNA from duplicate vials of fewer than 170,000 sorted CD8+ T cells per subset. Libraries targeted TCR beta using 5' RACE with UMIs. TCRdb re-called the 5' RACE reads; every CDR3 protein appears as one record, without DNA. This repertoire includes thousands of distinct CDR3 sequences. In germline, CDR1 is LGHNA, CDR2 YSLEER. This CDR3 spans 13 amino acids. The record originates from a study of human CD8 memory T cell subsets. Study-level points and caveats: Beta chains alone were the T cell receptor chains sequenced in the study. Few clonotypes were shared between stem-like memory and precursor exhausted T cells.

V is TRBV4-3 and J is TRBJ2-2; TCRdb reports TRBD2, a call that lacks DNA to check it against. The TCR originated in a human donor in good health. Sequenced: CD8+ T cells from PBMCs. The CDR3 sequence is CASSPLATGELFF.